This T cell receptor beta chain was captured by sequencing in a study of response to subunit inactivated influenza vaccine. The study, taken as a whole, reports: New T cells are recruited in small numbers by each seasonal influenza vaccination, according to the authors' suggestion.

TCRdb used MiXCR to reprocess the RT-PCR reads, holding one entry per CDR3 protein. The table lists about 780,000 distinct CDR3 sequences, approximately 18% of them singletons, with roughly a tenth in the top ten. This clonotype was seen only a few times. Its antigen remains unidentified. The CDR3 length is 16 residues. V was pared by 7 bases and J by 0 bases, with 6 bases of the junction left unmatched. CDR1 is SNHLY, CDR2 FYNNEI, per germline. The receptor comes from a man between 50 and 59 years old who received an inactivated influenza vaccine. The rearrangement uses TRBV2 and TRBJ2-6, with 7 bases lining up with TRBD1. The source material was PBMCs from blood, sampled more than 4 days after vaccination. CDR3 sequence (DNA): TGTGCCAGCAACCCCAGGGGGACCTCTGGGGCCAACGTCCTGACTTTC. Protein product: CASNPRGTSGANVLTF.